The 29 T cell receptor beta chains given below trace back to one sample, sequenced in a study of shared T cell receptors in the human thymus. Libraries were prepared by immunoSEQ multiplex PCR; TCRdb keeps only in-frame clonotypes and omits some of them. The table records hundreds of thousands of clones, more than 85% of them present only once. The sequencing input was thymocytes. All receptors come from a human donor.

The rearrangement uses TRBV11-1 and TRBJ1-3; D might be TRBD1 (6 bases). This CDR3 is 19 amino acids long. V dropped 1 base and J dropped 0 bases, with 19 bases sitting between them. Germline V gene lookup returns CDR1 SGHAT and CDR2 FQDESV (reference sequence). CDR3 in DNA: TGTGCCAGCAGCTTAGATCCTGCAGGGGCCGGGAGCTCTGGAAACACCATATATTTT. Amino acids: CASSLDPAGAGSSGNTIYF.

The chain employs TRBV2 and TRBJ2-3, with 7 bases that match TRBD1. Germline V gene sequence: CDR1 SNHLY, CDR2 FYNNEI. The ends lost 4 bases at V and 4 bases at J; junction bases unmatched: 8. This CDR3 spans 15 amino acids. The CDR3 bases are TGTGCCAGCAGTGGACCCACAGGGGTGGCAGATACGCAGTATTTT. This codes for CASSGPTGVADTQYF.

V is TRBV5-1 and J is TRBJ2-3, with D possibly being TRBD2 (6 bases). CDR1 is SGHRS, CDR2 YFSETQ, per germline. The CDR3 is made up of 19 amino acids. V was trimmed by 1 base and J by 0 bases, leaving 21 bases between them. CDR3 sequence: CASSLNLAGRPMSTDTQYF. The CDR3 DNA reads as TGCGCCAGCAGCTTGAATTTGGCGGGAAGGCCTATGAGCACAGATACGCAGTATTTT.

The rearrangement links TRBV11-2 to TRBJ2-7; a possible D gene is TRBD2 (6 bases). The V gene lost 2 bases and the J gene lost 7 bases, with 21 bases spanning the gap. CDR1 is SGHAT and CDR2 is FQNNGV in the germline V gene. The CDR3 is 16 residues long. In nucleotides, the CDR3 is TGTGCCAGCAGCTTAACCCCTTTGCGGGGCTATTTAGAGCAGTACTTC. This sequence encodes CASSLTPLRGYLEQYF.

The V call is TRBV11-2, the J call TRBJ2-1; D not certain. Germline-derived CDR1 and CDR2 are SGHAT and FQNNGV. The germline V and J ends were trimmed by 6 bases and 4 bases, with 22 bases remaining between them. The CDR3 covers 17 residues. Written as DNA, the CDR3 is TGTGCCAGCAGTCACCCCCCTTTCCTGAAACTGTACAATGAGCAGTTCTTC. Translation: CASSHPPFLKLYNEQFF.

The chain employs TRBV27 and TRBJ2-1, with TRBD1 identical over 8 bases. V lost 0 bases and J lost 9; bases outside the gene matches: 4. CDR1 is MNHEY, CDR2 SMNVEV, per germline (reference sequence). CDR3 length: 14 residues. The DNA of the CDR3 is TGTGCCAGCAGTTTATCGACAGGGGTAGGTGAGCAGTTCTTC. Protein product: CASSLSTGVGEQFF.

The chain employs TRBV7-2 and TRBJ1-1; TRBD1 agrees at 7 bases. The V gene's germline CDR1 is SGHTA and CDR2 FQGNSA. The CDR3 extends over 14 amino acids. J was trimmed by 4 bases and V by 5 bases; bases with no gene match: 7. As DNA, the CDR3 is TGTGCCAGCAGCCCCGACAGGGAAGGCACTGAAGCTTTCTTT. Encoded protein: CASSPDREGTEAFF.

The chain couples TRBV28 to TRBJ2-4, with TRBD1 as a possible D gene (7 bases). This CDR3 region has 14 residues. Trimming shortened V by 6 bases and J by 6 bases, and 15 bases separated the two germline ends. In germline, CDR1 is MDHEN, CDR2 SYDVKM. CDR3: CASRRQGGVNIQYF. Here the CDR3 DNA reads TGTGCCAGCAGGAGACAGGGAGGCGTAAACATTCAGTACTTC.

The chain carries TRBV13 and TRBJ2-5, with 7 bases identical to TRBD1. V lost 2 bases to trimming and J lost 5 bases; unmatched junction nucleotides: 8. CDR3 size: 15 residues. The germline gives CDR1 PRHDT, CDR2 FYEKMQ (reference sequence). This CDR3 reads CASSLTTGKVETQYF. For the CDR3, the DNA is TGTGCCAGCAGCTTAACGACAGGGAAGGTGGAGACCCAGTACTTC.

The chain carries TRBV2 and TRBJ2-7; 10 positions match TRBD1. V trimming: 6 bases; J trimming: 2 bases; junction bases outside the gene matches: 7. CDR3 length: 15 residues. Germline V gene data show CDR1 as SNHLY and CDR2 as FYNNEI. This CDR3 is CASRVGGTGAYEQYF. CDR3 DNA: TGTGCCAGCAGGGTAGGAGGGACAGGGGCCTACGAGCAGTACTTC.

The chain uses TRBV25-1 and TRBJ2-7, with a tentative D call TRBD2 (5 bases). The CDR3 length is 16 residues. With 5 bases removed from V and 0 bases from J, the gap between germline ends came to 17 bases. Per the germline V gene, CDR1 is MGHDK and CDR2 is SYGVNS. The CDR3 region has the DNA TGTGCCAGCAGTTATCTCCGCGGGCACAGCTCCTACGAGCAGTACTTC. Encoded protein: CASSYLRGHSSYEQYF.

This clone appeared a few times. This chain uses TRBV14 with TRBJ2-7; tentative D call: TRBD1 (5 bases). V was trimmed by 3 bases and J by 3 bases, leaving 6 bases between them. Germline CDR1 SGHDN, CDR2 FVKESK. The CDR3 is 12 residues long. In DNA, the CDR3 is TGTGCCAGCAGCCAGGGGCACTACGAGCAGTACTTC. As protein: CASSQGHYEQYF.

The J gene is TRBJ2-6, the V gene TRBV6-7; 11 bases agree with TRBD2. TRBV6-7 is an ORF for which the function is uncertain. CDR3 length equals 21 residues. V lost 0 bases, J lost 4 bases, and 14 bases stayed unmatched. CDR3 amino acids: CASSYSRGRLAGTPGANVLTF. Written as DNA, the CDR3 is TGTGCCAGCAGTTACTCCCGGGGAAGACTAGCGGGAACTCCCGGGGCCAACGTCCTGACTTTC.

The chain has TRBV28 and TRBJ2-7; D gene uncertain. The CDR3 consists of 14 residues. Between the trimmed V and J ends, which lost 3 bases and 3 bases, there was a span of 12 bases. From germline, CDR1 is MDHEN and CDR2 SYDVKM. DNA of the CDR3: TGTGCCAGCAGTTTCAAACTTCTGGGCTACGAGCAGTACTTC. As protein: CASSFKLLGYEQYF. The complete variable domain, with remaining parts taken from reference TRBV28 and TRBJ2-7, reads DVKVTQSSRYLVKRTGEKVFLECVQDMDHENMFWYRQDPGLGLRLIYFSYDVKMKEKGDIPEGYSVSREKKERFSLILESASTNQTSMYLCASSFKLLGYEQYFGPGTRLTVT.

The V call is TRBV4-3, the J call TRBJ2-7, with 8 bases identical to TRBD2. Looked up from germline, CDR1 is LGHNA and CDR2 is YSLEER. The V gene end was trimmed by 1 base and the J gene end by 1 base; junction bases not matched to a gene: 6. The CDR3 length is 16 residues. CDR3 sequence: CASSQVIQRESYEQYF. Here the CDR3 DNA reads TGCGCCAGCAGCCAAGTAATCCAGCGGGAGTCCTACGAGCAGTACTTC.

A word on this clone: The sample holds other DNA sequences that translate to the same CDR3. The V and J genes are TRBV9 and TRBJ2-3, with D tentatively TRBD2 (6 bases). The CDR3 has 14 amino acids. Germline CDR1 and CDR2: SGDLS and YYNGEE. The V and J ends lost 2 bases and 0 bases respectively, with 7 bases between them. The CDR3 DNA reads TGTGCCAGCAGCGTCGGGGGTAGCACAGATACGCAGTATTTT. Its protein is CASSVGGSTDTQYF.

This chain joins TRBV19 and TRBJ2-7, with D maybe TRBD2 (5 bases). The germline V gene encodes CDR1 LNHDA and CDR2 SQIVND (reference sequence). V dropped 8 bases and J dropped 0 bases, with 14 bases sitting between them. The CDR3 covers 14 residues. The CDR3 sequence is CASRSRAGSYEQYF. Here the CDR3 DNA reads TGTGCCAGTCGGTCACGGGCGGGCTCCTACGAGCAGTACTTC.

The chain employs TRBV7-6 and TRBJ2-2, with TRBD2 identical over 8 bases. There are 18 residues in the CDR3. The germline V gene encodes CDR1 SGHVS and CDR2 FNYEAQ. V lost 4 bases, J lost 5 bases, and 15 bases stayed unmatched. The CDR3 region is CASSSLILPGLVTGELFF. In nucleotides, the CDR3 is TGTGCCAGCAGCTCCCTAATCCTACCGGGACTAGTAACCGGGGAGCTGTTTTTT.

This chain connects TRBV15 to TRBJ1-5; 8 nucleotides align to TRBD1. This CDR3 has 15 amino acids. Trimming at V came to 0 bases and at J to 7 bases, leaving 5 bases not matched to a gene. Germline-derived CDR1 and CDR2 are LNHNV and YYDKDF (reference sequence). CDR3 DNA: TGTGCCACCAGCAGAGAGACAGGGGCGAAACAGCCCCAGCATTTT. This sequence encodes CATSRETGAKQPQHF.

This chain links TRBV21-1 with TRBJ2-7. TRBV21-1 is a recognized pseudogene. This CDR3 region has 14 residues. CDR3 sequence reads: CASSKFSGPYEQYF. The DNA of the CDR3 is TGTGCCAGCAGCAAATTTTCGGGGCCCTACGAGCAGTACTTC.

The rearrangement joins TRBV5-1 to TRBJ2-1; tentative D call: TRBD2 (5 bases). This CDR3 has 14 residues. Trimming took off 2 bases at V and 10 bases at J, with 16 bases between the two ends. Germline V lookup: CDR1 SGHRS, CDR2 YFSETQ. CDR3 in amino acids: CASSFDLLSGEQFF. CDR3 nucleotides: TGCGCCAGCAGCTTTGACCTACTCTCGGGAGAGCAGTTCTTC.

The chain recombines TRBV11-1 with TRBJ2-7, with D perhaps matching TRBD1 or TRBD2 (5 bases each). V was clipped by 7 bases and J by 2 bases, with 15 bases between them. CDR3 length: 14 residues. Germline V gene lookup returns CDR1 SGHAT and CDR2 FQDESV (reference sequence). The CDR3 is CASNLGAGTYEQYF. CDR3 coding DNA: TGTGCCAGCAACCTCGGGGCGGGTACCTACGAGCAGTACTTC.

This CDR3 is CASNTGEVRTEAFF. In DNA, the CDR3 is TGTGCCAGCAATACAGGGGAAGTGAGGACTGAAGCTTTCTTT. The rearrangement links TRBV6-1 to TRBJ1-1; TRBD1 agrees at 7 bases. Germline lookup yields CDR1 MNHNS and CDR2 SASEGT. The J segment lost 5 bases and the V segment lost 7 bases, leaving 10 bases of the junction unmatched. The CDR3 runs 14 residues.

The CDR3 loop reads CASRDEGPYNSPLHF. CDR3 DNA: TGTGCCAGCAGAGACGAGGGGCCCTATAATTCACCCCTCCACTTT. This rearrangement joins TRBV27 to TRBJ1-6; the D gene is possibly TRBD1 (5 bases). V was pared by 6 bases and J by 2 bases, with 11 bases between. Germline V CDR1 and CDR2: MNHEY, SMNVEV (reference sequence). The CDR3 is 15 amino acids.

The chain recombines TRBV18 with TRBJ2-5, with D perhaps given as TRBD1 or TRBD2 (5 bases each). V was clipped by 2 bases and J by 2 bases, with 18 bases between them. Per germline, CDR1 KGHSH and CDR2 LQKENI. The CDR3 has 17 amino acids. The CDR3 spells CASSPMWGAGHQETQYF. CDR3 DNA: TGTGCCAGCTCACCAATGTGGGGCGCGGGTCATCAAGAGACCCAGTACTTC.

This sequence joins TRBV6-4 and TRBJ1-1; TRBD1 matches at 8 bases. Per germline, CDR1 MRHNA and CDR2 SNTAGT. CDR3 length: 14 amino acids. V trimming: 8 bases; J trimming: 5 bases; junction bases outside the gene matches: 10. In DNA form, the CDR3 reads TGTGCCAGCCGACCGACAGGGGAGAGGACTGAAGCTTTCTTT. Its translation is CASRPTGERTEAFF.

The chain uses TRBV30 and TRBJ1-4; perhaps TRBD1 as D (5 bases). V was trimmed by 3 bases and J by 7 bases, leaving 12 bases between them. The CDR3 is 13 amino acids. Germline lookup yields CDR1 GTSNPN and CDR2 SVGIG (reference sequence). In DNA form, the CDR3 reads TGTGCCTGGAGCCCGCGGGGGGGTGAAAAACTGTTTTTT. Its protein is CAWSPRGGEKLFF.

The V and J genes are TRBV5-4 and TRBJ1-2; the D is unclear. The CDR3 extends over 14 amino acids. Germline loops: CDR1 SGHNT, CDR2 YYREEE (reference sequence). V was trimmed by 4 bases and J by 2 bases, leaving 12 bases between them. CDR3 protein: CASSGLSRNYGYTF. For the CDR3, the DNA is TGTGCCAGCAGCGGACTAAGCAGAAACTATGGCTACACCTTC.

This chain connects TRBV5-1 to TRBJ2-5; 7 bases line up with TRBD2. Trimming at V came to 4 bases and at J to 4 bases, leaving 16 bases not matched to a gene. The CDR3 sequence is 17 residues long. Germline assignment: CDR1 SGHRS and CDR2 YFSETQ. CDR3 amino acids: CASSPGRRETKRETQYF. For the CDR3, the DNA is TGCGCCAGCAGCCCGGGGCGGCGGGAGACAAAACGAGAGACCCAGTACTTC. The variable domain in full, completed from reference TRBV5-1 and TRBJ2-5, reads KAGVTQTPRYLIKTRGQQVTLSCSPISGHRSVSWYQQTPGQGLQFLFEYFSETQRNKGNFPGRFSGRQFSNSRSEMNVSTLELGDSALYLCASSPGRRETKRETQYFGPGTRLLVL.